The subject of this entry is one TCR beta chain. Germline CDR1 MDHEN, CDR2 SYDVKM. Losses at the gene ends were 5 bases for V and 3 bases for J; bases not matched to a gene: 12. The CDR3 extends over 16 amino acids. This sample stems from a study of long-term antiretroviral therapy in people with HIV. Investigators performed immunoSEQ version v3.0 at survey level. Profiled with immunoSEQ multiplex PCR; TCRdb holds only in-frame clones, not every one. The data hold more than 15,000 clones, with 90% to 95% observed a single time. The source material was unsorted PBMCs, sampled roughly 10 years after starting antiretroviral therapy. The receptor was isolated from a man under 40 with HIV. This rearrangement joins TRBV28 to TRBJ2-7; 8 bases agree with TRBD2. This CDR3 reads CASSHVGTGGYYEQYV. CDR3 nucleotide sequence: TGTGCCAGCAGTCACGTGGGAACGGGGGGGTACTACGAGCAGTACGTC.